A single sample gave rise to the 9 T cell receptor beta chains below, sequenced in a study of T cells in Graves' hyperthyroidism and ophthalmopathy. Using RNA transcripts as the source, TCR beta CDR3 regions were amplified. Initially, a first-round RT-PCR of the TCR CDR3 employed the HTBI primer set. MiXCR, applied by TCRdb to the multiplex PCR reads, yields one record per CDR3 protein. The table has about half a million distinct CDR3 sequences, about 24% seen once; the top ten hold about 11%. The specimen sequenced was blood. All receptors come from a woman in her 30s with Graves' ophthalmopathy.

This clonotype was counted ten times or more. V and J are TRBV7-3 and TRBJ2-5; 9 bases line up with TRBD2. CDR3 length: 16 residues. Germline CDR1 is SGHTA and CDR2 is FQGTGA. Trimming took 3 bases from V and 5 from J; bases not matched to a gene: 10. Here the CDR3 reads CASSFLGGGAWETQYF. The CDR3 coding sequence is TGTGCCAGCAGCTTTCTCGGCGGGGGGGCTTGGGAGACCCAGTACTTC.

This chain links TRBV10-3 with TRBJ1-1, with TRBD1 matching over 9 bases. J was trimmed by 4 bases and V by 6 bases; bases with no gene match: 3. The CDR3 totals 13 residues. Germline lookup yields CDR1 ENHRY and CDR2 SYGVKD. CDR3 nucleotide sequence: TGTGCCATCAGGGGACAGGGATCCACTGAAGCTTTCTTT. This translates into CAIRGQGSTEAFF.

This clonotype was picked up many times. V gene TRBV6-5 combines with J gene TRBJ1-1, with no clear D. The CDR3 covers 16 residues. Germline values: CDR1 MNHEY, CDR2 SVGAGI. V lost 0 bases to trimming and J lost 0 bases, with 11 bases between them. CDR3 nucleotides: TGTGCCAGCAGTTACTCGATCTCGCAGATGAACACTGAAGCTTTCTTT. Encoded protein: CASSYSISQMNTEAFF.

The rearrangement links TRBV11-2 to TRBJ1-6; D is undetermined. Deletions cut 2 bases from V and 5 bases from J, with 10 bases between. The CDR3 spans 15 residues. Germline CDR1 reads SGHAT; CDR2 reads FQNNGV. The CDR3 spells CASSLFSGNNSPLHF. DNA for the CDR3: TGTGCCAGCAGCTTATTCTCGGGGAATAATTCACCCCTCCACTTT.

The rearrangement links TRBV6-2 or TRBV6-3 to TRBJ2-7, with 9 nucleotides matching TRBD1. Germline CDR1 reads MNHEY; CDR2 reads SVGEGT. This CDR3 region has 12 residues. Trimming at V came to 7 bases and at J to 13 bases, leaving 11 bases not matched to a gene. The CDR3 here is CASNTGGLTVYF. In DNA, the CDR3 is TGTGCCAGCAACACAGGGGGCCTAACAGTTTACTTC.

This clonotype occurred many times. The chain has TRBV7-2 and TRBJ1-2; TRBD1 matches 7 bases. V lost 2 bases, J lost 8 bases, and 5 bases stayed unmatched. This CDR3 region has 13 residues. Germline loops: CDR1 SGHTA, CDR2 FQGNSA. The DNA of the CDR3 is TGTGCCAGCAGCTTAAACAGGGGCGGAGGCTACACCTTC. Translated, it gives CASSLNRGGGYTF.

This clonotype was recorded many times. V gene TRBV6-2 or TRBV6-3 combines with J gene TRBJ1-1; no firm D call. Germline V gene lookup returns CDR1 MNHEY and CDR2 SVGEGT. V was trimmed by 2 bases and J by 0 bases, leaving 10 bases between them. CDR3 size: 15 residues. CDR3 coding DNA: TGTGCCAGCAGTTACGGTTTAACGGTGAACACTGAAGCTTTCTTT. Protein product: CASSYGLTVNTEAFF.

This clonotype was detected ten times or more. The chain has TRBV15 and TRBJ2-6, with 9 bases that match TRBD1. The CDR3 spans 18 residues. Trimming removed 4 bases from V and 1 base from J; junction bases left unmatched: 8. Germline lookup yields CDR1 LNHNV and CDR2 YYDKDF (reference sequence). CDR3 loop: CATSTYRDRESGANVLTF. The DNA for the CDR3 is TGTGCCACCAGCACATACCGGGACAGGGAGTCTGGGGCCAACGTCCTGACTTTC.

This clonotype was seen many times. V and J are TRBV4-1 and TRBJ1-1; no firm D call. The V gene lost 4 bases and the J gene lost 6 bases, with 15 bases spanning the gap. This CDR3 contains 14 residues. Germline assignment: CDR1 MGHRA and CDR2 YSYEKL. This chain's CDR3 is CASSLTDVVAEAFF. The DNA of the CDR3 is TGCGCCAGCAGCCTTACCGATGTGGTAGCTGAAGCTTTCTTT.